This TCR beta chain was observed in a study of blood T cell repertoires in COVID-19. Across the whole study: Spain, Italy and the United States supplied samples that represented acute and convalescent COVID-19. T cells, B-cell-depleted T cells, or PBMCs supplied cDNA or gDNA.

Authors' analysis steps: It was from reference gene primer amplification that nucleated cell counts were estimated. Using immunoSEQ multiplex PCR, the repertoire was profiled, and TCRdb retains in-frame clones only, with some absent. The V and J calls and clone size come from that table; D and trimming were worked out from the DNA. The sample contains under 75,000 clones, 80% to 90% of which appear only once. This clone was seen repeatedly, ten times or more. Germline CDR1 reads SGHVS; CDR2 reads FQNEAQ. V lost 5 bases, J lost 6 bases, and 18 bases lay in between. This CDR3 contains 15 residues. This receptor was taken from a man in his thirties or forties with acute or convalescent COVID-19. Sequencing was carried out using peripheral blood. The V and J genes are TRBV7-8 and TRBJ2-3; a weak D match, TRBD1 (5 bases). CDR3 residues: CASSLRRTKGDTQYF. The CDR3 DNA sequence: TGTGCCAGCAGCCTCCGGCGTACGAAGGGGGATACGCAGTATTTT. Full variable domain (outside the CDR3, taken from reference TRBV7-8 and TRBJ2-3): GAGVSQSPRYKVAKRGQDVALRCDPISGHVSLFWYQQALGQGPEFLTYFQNEAQLDKSGLPSDRFFAERPEGSVSTLKIQRTQQEDSAVYLCASSLRRTKGDTQYFGPGTRLTVL.